Each of the 11 T cell receptor beta chains below was sequenced from the same sample in a study of human T cells and chemical hapten exposure. TCRdb called the RACE reads again in MiXCR, with one record for every CDR3 protein. The data hold some 81,000 distinct CDR3 sequences, with roughly 7.6% observed a single time. The time point: patch test 1, 2 weeks after DPC sensitization. As to treatment: therapeutic diphenylcyclopropenone sensitization with weekly scalp DPC. Sequenced here: whole blood, sampled in connection with sensitization to the hapten diphenylcyclopropenone (DPC). The receptors derive from a woman aged 25 to 39 with alopecia areata. Some clones in this sample may be carry-over from other donors' samples.

The table lists this clonotype with a count of one. A much larger clone lies one base from this, so it may be a read error. The genes are TRBV19 and TRBJ2-7, with D possibly TRBD2 on 5 matching bases. Trimming shortened V by 6 bases and J by 0 bases, and 12 bases separated the two germline ends. The CDR3 covers 14 residues. Germline values: CDR1 LNHDA, CDR2 SQIVND (reference sequence). CDR3 in amino acids: CASSLDRGSYEQYF. The CDR3 coding sequence is TGTGCCAGTAGCCTGGATCGGGGCTCCTACGAGCAGTACTTC.

This clonotype showed up many times. The J gene is TRBJ2-3, the V gene TRBV4-1; 9 nucleotides agree with TRBD2. The CDR3 sequence is 16 residues long. Germline V gene data show CDR1 as MGHRA and CDR2 as YSYEKL. After removal of 3 bases from V and 3 bases from J, the junction contained 7 bases not matched to a gene. The CDR3 coding sequence is TGCGCCAGCAGCCATGGGACTAGCCCTACGACAGATACGCAGTATTTT. As protein: CASSHGTSPTTDTQYF.

The CDR3 reads CASSWRGRSTEAFF. DNA of the CDR3: TGTGCCAGCAGTTGGAGGGGGAGGAGTACTGAAGCTTTCTTT. This chain links TRBV12-3 or TRBV12-4 with TRBJ1-1; perhaps TRBD1 as D (6 bases). This CDR3 contains 14 residues. V shed 4 bases and J shed 5 bases, with 14 bases lying between them.

V gene TRBV25-1 combines with J gene TRBJ1-5; 8 bases align to TRBD1. J was trimmed by 4 bases and V by 6 bases; bases with no gene match: 5. Germline V gene sequence: CDR1 MGHDK, CDR2 SYGVNS. The CDR3 is 14 amino acids. The CDR3 spells CASSDRGLNQPQHF. DNA of the CDR3: TGTGCCAGCAGCGACAGGGGCCTAAATCAGCCCCAGCATTTT.

This clonotype appeared many times. The rearrangement uses TRBV16 and TRBJ1-1, with D uncertain. Deletions cut 1 base from V and 1 base from J, with 7 bases between. The CDR3 runs 14 residues. The V gene's germline CDR1 is KGHSY and CDR2 FQNENV. The CDR3 loop reads CASSQFGRNTEAFF. CDR3 nucleotide sequence: TGTGCCAGCAGCCAATTCGGCAGGAACACTGAAGCTTTCTTT.

Comment on this clonotype: A read error may produce the germline difference seen at one junction end. The rearrangement links TRBV30 to TRBJ2-5; D may be TRBD1 (6 bases). Germline V gives CDR1 GTSNPN, CDR2 SVGIG (reference sequence). The CDR3 length is 12 residues. The CDR3 region has the DNA TGTACCTGGGCCAGGGGACAAGAGACCCAGTACTTC. Its protein product is CTWARGQETQYF.

This clonotype was recorded a few times. The chain links TRBV6-1 to TRBJ1-5; TRBD1 might be the D (5 bases). Germline V gives CDR1 MNHNS, CDR2 SASEGT. The V end lost 10 bases, the J end lost 6 bases, and 19 bases lay between the germline ends. The CDR3 is made up of 14 amino acids. CDR3 protein: CATNVQGAGQPQHF. The CDR3 bases are TGTGCCACCAACGTTCAGGGAGCCGGTCAGCCCCAGCATTTT.

This rearrangement joins TRBV12-3 or TRBV12-4 to TRBJ2-5; 11 bases line up with TRBD2. The V segment lost 5 bases and the J segment 2 bases; nucleotides outside the gene matches: 16. The CDR3 totals 19 residues. CDR3 protein: CASSPGGRLAGGLQETQYF. The CDR3, as DNA: TGTGCCAGCAGTCCCGGCGGGAGGCTAGCGGGGGGATTACAAGAGACCCAGTACTTC.

Ten or more counts support this clonotype. The chain recombines TRBV6-5 with TRBJ2-3, with TRBD2 matching 11 bases. The ends lost 5 bases at V and 2 bases at J; junction bases unmatched: 6. The CDR3 is 16 amino acids. From germline, CDR1 is MNHEY and CDR2 SVGAGI. The CDR3 is CASSVAGGRNTDTQYF. As DNA, the CDR3 is TGTGCCAGCAGTGTAGCGGGGGGGCGGAACACAGATACGCAGTATTTT.

This clonotype was picked up many times. This chain uses TRBV12-3 or TRBV12-4 with TRBJ2-7; D assignment may be TRBD1 or TRBD2 (5 bases each). The CDR3 length is 15 residues. The V gene lost 6 bases and the J gene lost 0 bases, with 15 bases spanning the gap. The CDR3 DNA reads TGTGCCAGCAGCTCTGGGGGTAGGAACTCCTACGAGCAGTACTTC. Translating it yields CASSSGGRNSYEQYF.

This clonotype was seen many times. The chain recombines TRBV6-5 with TRBJ2-1; 9 bases align to TRBD2. The CDR3 loop spans 17 amino acids. After removal of 3 bases from V and 4 bases from J, the junction contained 10 bases not matched to a gene. The germline V gene has CDR1 MNHEY and CDR2 SVGAGI. The CDR3 DNA is TGTGCCAGCAGTTATGGCGGGGGGGCCCACCCTTACAATGAGCAGTTCTTC. Its translation is CASSYGGGAHPYNEQFF.